This T cell receptor beta chain was documented in a study of T cells in Graves' hyperthyroidism and ophthalmopathy. Study as a whole: Blood from the periphery was taken at initial diagnosis, before any treatment.

There are many counts of this clonotype. Its antigen is not identified. Study-wide findings and caveats: Ophthalmopathy was told apart from stable hyperthyroidism by a 13 V-J model. Model-based prediction identified ophthalmopathy a median approximately 6 months prior to its onset.

Ophthalmopathy in the patients scored at least 3 on Clinical Activity Score and at least 4 on NOSPECS grade, lasting under 3 months. The CDR3 regions of TCR beta were amplified from RNA transcripts. The HTBI set primed first-round TCR CDR3 RT-PCR. TCRdb used MiXCR to reprocess the multiplex PCR reads, holding one entry per CDR3 protein. The sample yields more than 350,000 distinct CDR3 sequences, roughly 15% seen once. This CDR3 comprises 18 residues. With 1 base clipped from V and 7 bases from J, the junction kept 13 bases outside the gene matches. This chain links TRBV12-3 or TRBV12-4 with TRBJ2-1, with 10 bases identical to TRBD1. Sequencing was done on a sample of blood. This receptor was obtained from a woman aged 60-75 years with Graves' ophthalmopathy. CDR3 coding DNA: TGTGCCAGCAGTTTAGGACAGGGGGCGAGGCTAACTATGAATGAGCAGTTCTTC. The encoded protein is CASSLGQGARLTMNEQFF.